This TCR beta chain was obtained from a study of CD8+ T cells in alopecia areata. In the study overall: Tofacitinib administration persisted for 6 to 18 months, succeeded by 6 months off drug. Overall study findings and caveats: Scalp clonality and expanded CD8+ clones among the top 100 were significantly decreased by tofacitinib.

A note on this clone: What it binds is unknown.

The authors extracted RNA and reverse transcribed it into cDNA as the sequencing template. The table came from immunoSEQ multiplex PCR; TCRdb's copy has only in-frame clones and leaves some out. The repertoire holds some 44,000 clones, with about nine tenths as singletons. Germline-derived CDR1 and CDR2 are SGHTA and FQGNSA. Trimming pared 1 base from V and 2 bases from J, leaving 9 bases between. There are 14 residues in the CDR3. Treatment indicated: oral pan-JAK inhibitor, 5-10 mg twice daily. The sequences come from CD8+ T cells sorted from blood, collected at week 24, from a patient treated with tofacitinib. V is TRBV7-2 and J is TRBJ2-7; D may correspond to TRBD1 or TRBD2 (5 bases each). The receptor comes from a human donor with alopecia areata. The CDR3 protein is CASSLDGATYEQYF. The CDR3 nucleotides are TGTGCCAGCAGCTTAGACGGGGCGACCTACGAGCAGTACTTC.